This section outlines one T cell receptor (beta chain) sequence together with its context. The data derive from a study of T cells in tumors after PD-1 blockade. Trimming took 6 bases from V and 9 from J, leaving 11 bases between them. Germline-derived CDR1 and CDR2 are MNHEY and SVGAGI. This CDR3 has 11 residues. Profiling relied on immunoSEQ multiplex PCR, and the TCRdb table lists in-frame clones only, not all of them. The sample contains 45,000 or so clones, approximately 79% of which appear only once. The V and J genes are TRBV6-5 and TRBJ1-1, with a tentative D call TRBD1 (6 bases). The sequences come from PBMCs, collected before anti-PD-1 therapy. This sequence was found in a human donor with advanced basal cell or squamous cell carcinoma (not recorded which). This CDR3 reads CASSHREKAFF. The CDR3 DNA reads as TGTGCCAGCAGCCACAGGGAGAAAGCTTTCTTT.